Sequencing of this T cell receptor (beta chain) was carried out in a study of T cell responses to AZD1222 COVID-19 vaccine. Germline-derived CDR1 and CDR2 are KGHSH and LQKENI. The CDR3 length is 17 residues. With V trimmed by 2 bases and J by 7 bases, 11 bases remained unmatched. TCRdb keeps only in-frame clones here, not all; method: immunoSEQ multiplex PCR. The sample lists around 72,000 clones, 65% to 90% occurring once. About this clone itself: Its antigen is still unknown.

Study outcomes and limitations: Only 5 or 6 people who got AZD1222 tested seropositive at baseline.

The sample consisted of peripheral blood, taken on day 0 of AZD1222 vaccination. The clonotype was recovered from an adult in good health. The chain recombines TRBV18 with TRBJ2-1; the match to TRBD1 covers 10 bases. CDR3 sequence (DNA): TGTGCCAGCTCACCAAGGGTACCGGGACAGGGGACTAATGAGCAGTTCTTC. Protein product: CASSPRVPGQGTNEQFF.